One TCR beta chain is described in this entry. These data originate in a study of T cell clonotyping in hematopoietic cell transplantation. This table comes from immunoSEQ multiplex PCR, and its TCRdb copy is limited to in-frame clones, with some not included. This sample carries around 4,300 clones, about 96% of them seen once, and the ten largest clones take about 2.5%. The CDR3 length is 14 residues. The germline V gene encodes CDR1 SGHDT and CDR2 YYEEEE. Trimming cost V 0 bases and J 5 bases, with 11 bases left between them. The origin of this receptor is a male patient aged 35-50 years who had an allogeneic stem cell transplant from a related donor, so the T cells may come from the graft donor. Some clones in this sample may be carry-over from other donors' samples. The material sequenced was PBMCs, taken 100 days after allogeneic stem cell transplant. The chain couples TRBV5-6 to TRBJ2-5; D is possibly TRBD2 (6 bases). The CDR3 loop reads CASSLVRRVETQYF. Here the CDR3 DNA reads TGTGCCAGCAGCTTGGTTCGGAGGGTTGAGACCCAGTACTTC.